The 25 T cell receptor beta chains in this list originate from one sample, sequenced in a study of T cells in Graves' hyperthyroidism and ophthalmopathy. RNA transcripts were the template for amplifying TCR beta CDR3 regions. The study used the HTBI primer set for a first-round RT-PCR of the TCR CDR3. TCRdb independently ran MiXCR on the multiplex PCR reads; one entry per CDR3 protein. The table has about 280,000 distinct CDR3 sequences, less than 30% seen once. The sequencing sample was made of blood. The source of these receptors is a man in his forties with Graves' hyperthyroidism that later progressed to Graves' ophthalmopathy.

CDR3 region: CASSPGTGLEQYF. CDR3 in DNA: TGTGCCAGCAGTCCCGGGACAGGGCTTGAGCAGTACTTC. The rearrangement joins TRBV12-3 or TRBV12-4 to TRBJ2-7; TRBD1 matches 9 bases. V was pared by 5 bases and J by 7 bases, with 6 bases of the junction left unmatched. CDR3 size: 13 residues.

This clonotype has ten or more counts. The chain joins TRBV10-3 to TRBJ2-7; D remains ambiguous. The CDR3 has 14 amino acids. CDR1 is ENHRY and CDR2 is SYGVKD in the germline V gene. V lost 6 bases, J lost 1 base, and 13 bases lay in between. The chain's CDR3 is CAISDGRYSYEQYF. The CDR3 DNA reads TGTGCCATCAGCGACGGTAGATATTCCTACGAGCAGTACTTC.

This clonotype was recorded only once. The chain has TRBV6-1 and TRBJ2-7; either TRBD1 or TRBD2 may supply D (6 bases each). Looked up from germline, CDR1 is MNHNS and CDR2 is SASEGT. Deletions cut 8 bases from V and 1 base from J, with 18 bases between. The CDR3 length is 15 residues. The CDR3 loop reads CASGEDDRISYEQYF. In DNA, the CDR3 is TGTGCCAGCGGGGAGGATGACAGGATATCCTACGAGCAGTACTTC.

This clonotype was seen ten or more times. V is TRBV10-2 and J is TRBJ1-3; D is perhaps TRBD1 (5 bases). The germline CDR1 and CDR2 sequences are WSHSY and SAAADI. The CDR3 runs 14 residues. The V end was cut by 6 bases, the J end by 0 bases, with 9 bases between. The CDR3 DNA reads TGCGCCAGCAGCGACAGTGCCTCTGGAAACACCATATATTTT. Its translation: CASSDSASGNTIYF.

This clonotype was recorded at least ten times. The chain combines TRBV12-3 or TRBV12-4 with TRBJ1-5, with a weak D call TRBD1 (5 bases). Between the trimmed V and J ends, which lost 6 bases and 1 base, there was a span of 10 bases. The CDR3 consists of 14 residues. The CDR3 here is CASRRTNSNQPQHF. CDR3 DNA: TGTGCCAGCAGGCGGACAAACAGCAATCAGCCCCAGCATTTT.

V is TRBV29-1 and J is TRBJ2-7; tentatively, D is TRBD2 (6 bases). CDR3 length equals 16 residues. Per the germline V gene, CDR1 is SQVTM and CDR2 is ANQGSEA. Trimming pared 3 bases from V and 2 bases from J, leaving 20 bases between. The CDR3 DNA sequence: TGCAGCGTTGAGGTATGGAAGGAGGCTAGCGCCTACGAGCAGTACTTC. It codes for CSVEVWKEASAYEQYF.

This clonotype was found a few times. The rearrangement uses TRBV6-1 and TRBJ2-5, with 10 bases lining up with TRBD1. Germline values: CDR1 MNHNS, CDR2 SASEGT. V was clipped by 5 bases and J by 5 bases; unmatched bases: 8. The CDR3 has 15 residues. CDR3: CASSKGTGAGETQYF. Written as DNA, the CDR3 is TGTGCCAGCAGTAAAGGGACAGGGGCTGGGGAGACCCAGTACTTC.

This clonotype has at least ten counts. V and J are TRBV28 and TRBJ1-1; D is perhaps TRBD1 (6 bases). The CDR3 loop spans 14 amino acids. Germline CDR1 reads MDHEN; CDR2 reads SYDVKM. The ends were cut back, 3 bases at V and 6 bases at J, with 14 bases in the middle. CDR3 nucleotides: TGTGCCAGCAGTTTCCGGGCCAGGGGATCTGAAGCTTTCTTT. Amino acid sequence: CASSFRARGSEAFF.

Comment on this clonotype: Given a much more abundant clone one base away, this may be a read error. V usage is TRBV18 and J usage is TRBJ1-1; weak D call: TRBD1 (5 bases). The CDR3 has 17 residues. Germline values: CDR1 KGHSH, CDR2 LQKENI. For the CDR3, the DNA is TGTTCCAGCTCACCGGGTCAGGGAAGGGTAAGGAACACTGAAGCTTTCTTT. This gives the protein CSSSPGQGRVRNTEAFF.

This clonotype was detected ten times or more. V is TRBV25-1 and J is TRBJ2-3; possible D gene TRBD1, 6 bases. This CDR3 has 13 residues. Germline assignment: CDR1 MGHDK and CDR2 SYGVNS. V dropped 9 bases and J dropped 1 base, with 11 bases sitting between them. CDR3: CASRAGGTDTQYF. The CDR3 DNA is TGTGCCAGTCGGGCAGGGGGCACAGATACGCAGTATTTT.

This clonotype was counted at least ten times. The chain links TRBV29-1 to TRBJ2-6; 13 nucleotides match TRBD2. The CDR3 totals 16 residues. J gave up 4 bases and V 4 bases, and 4 bases lay outside the gene matches. Germline CDR1 SQVTM, CDR2 ANQGSEA. The CDR3 DNA follows: TGCAGCGTTGGGACTAGCGGGAGTCCCGGGGCCAACGTCCTGACTTTC. Protein: CSVGTSGSPGANVLTF.

This chain connects TRBV7-9 to TRBJ2-7; TRBD2 agrees at 13 bases. J gave up 4 bases and V 3 bases, and 9 bases lay outside the gene matches. Germline V lookup: CDR1 SEHNR, CDR2 FQNEAQ (reference sequence). The CDR3 runs 17 residues. The CDR3 nucleotides read TGTGCCAGCAGCTTTTGGACTAGCGGGAGTAAGGGATACGAGCAGTACTTC. Translated: CASSFWTSGSKGYEQYF.

J is TRBJ1-5 and V is TRBV6-1; D is undetermined. The CDR3 contains 13 residues. Germline CDR1 is MNHNS and CDR2 is SASEGT. Trimming took 11 bases from V and 3 from J, leaving 14 bases between them. The CDR3 nucleotides are TGTGCCTGCCACGAACGGGACAATCAGCCCCAGCATTTT. Protein sequence: CACHERDNQPQHF.

This clonotype was counted many times. V gene TRBV10-3 combines with J gene TRBJ1-2; possible D gene TRBD1, 5 bases. The CDR3 loop spans 13 amino acids. The V gene's germline CDR1 is ENHRY and CDR2 SYGVKD. V lost 0 bases to trimming and J lost 3 bases, with 5 bases between them. The CDR3 sequence: CAISESGDYGYTF. The CDR3 DNA reads as TGTGCCATCAGTGAGTCAGGGGACTATGGCTACACCTTC.

J is TRBJ2-7 and V is TRBV12-3 or TRBV12-4; D is possibly TRBD1 or TRBD2 (5 bases each). CDR3 size: 12 residues. Trimming stripped 8 bases from V and 4 bases from J, with 12 bases between. CDR3 DNA sequence: TGTGCCAGCGGGACGAGTAAATACGAGCAGTACTTC. It yields the protein CASGTSKYEQYF.

The chain couples TRBV6-1 to TRBJ2-5, with D possibly matching TRBD1 (6 bases). This CDR3 has 13 amino acids. Trimming pared 6 bases from V and 1 base from J, leaving 9 bases between. Per the germline V gene, CDR1 is MNHNS and CDR2 is SASEGT. The CDR3 region is CASSGQPQETQYF. CDR3 DNA: TGTGCCAGCAGCGGACAGCCCCAAGAGACCCAGTACTTC.

This clonotype was seen repeatedly, ten times or more. The DNA of the CDR3 is TGTGCCAGCAGCTTAGGGGCGGGACAGAGCCTGAACACCATATATTTT. Encoded protein: CASSLGAGQSLNTIYF. This rearrangement joins TRBV11-2 to TRBJ1-3, with 7 nucleotides matching TRBD1. Per the germline V gene, CDR1 is SGHAT and CDR2 is FQNNGV. V shed 1 base and J 7 bases; nucleotides not matched to a gene: 10. The CDR3 has 16 amino acids. The whole variable domain, remainder taken from reference TRBV11-2 and TRBJ1-3, is EAGVAQSPRYKIIEKRQSVAFWCNPISGHATLYWYQQILGQGPKLLIQFQNNGVVDDSQLPKDRFSAERLKGVDSTLKIQPAKLEDSAVYLCASSLGAGQSLNTIYFGEGSWLTVV.

This clonotype was counted many times. This rearrangement joins TRBV3-1 to TRBJ1-1; a possible D gene is TRBD1 (5 bases). The V end lost 0 bases, the J end lost 1 base, and 9 bases lay between the germline ends. CDR1 is LGHDT and CDR2 is YNNKEL in the germline V gene (reference sequence). There are 15 residues in the CDR3. The CDR3 DNA reads TGTGCCAGCAGCCAAGATACGGGACCGAACACTGAAGCTTTCTTT. The encoded protein is CASSQDTGPNTEAFF.

V and J are TRBV7-6 and TRBJ1-6; D unresolved. CDR1 SGHVS and CDR2 FNYEAQ come from the germline V gene. Trimming stripped 5 bases from V and 11 bases from J, with 16 bases between. The CDR3 runs to 14 residues. DNA of the CDR3: TGTGCCAGCAGCCGGACTATTGGCGCCCCACCCCTCCACTTT. Translating gives CASSRTIGAPPLHF.

This clonotype was seen repeatedly, ten times or more. CDR3 residues: CSARDREAGEYSNQPQHF. The CDR3 nucleotides are TGCAGTGCTAGAGATAGGGAGGCGGGAGAGTATAGCAATCAGCCCCAGCATTTT. V and J are TRBV20-1 and TRBJ1-5, with D uncertain. The germline V gene encodes CDR1 DFQATT and CDR2 SNEGSKA (reference sequence). The CDR3 length is 18 residues. V gave up 0 bases and J gave up 0 bases, with 18 bases separating them.

At least ten counts were recorded for this clonotype. The chain recombines TRBV27 with TRBJ2-7; TRBD2 aligns across 8 bases. The CDR3 is 14 amino acids. Germline trimming cut 8 bases from V and 3 bases from J; bases unmatched to any gene: 9. Germline CDR1 and CDR2: MNHEY and SMNVEV (reference sequence). As DNA, the CDR3 is TGTGCCAGCCGCCGGGAGGGGGATAGCTACGAGCAGTACTTC. This sequence encodes CASRREGDSYEQYF.

The chain employs TRBV11-2 and TRBJ2-5; D might be TRBD1 or TRBD2, each matching 5 bases. The germline V and J ends were trimmed by 5 bases and 5 bases, with 15 bases remaining between them. The germline gives CDR1 SGHAT, CDR2 FQNNGV. The CDR3 sequence is 14 residues long. CDR3 in amino acids: CASSMGPMGETQYF. The CDR3 DNA sequence: TGTGCCAGCAGCATGGGACCGATGGGTGAGACCCAGTACTTC.

This clonotype was observed many times. The genes are TRBV20-1 and TRBJ2-7; D not certain. Germline CDR1 reads DFQATT; CDR2 reads SNEGSKA (reference sequence). The CDR3 is 11 amino acids. Trimming cost V 3 bases and J 3 bases, with 6 bases left between them. This chain's CDR3 is CSARRGYEQYF. The CDR3 region has the DNA TGCAGTGCTAGGAGAGGCTACGAGCAGTACTTC.

This clonotype was detected only once. The chain employs TRBV7-6 and TRBJ1-5; no firm D call. Trimming left V 5 bases short and J 6 bases short, with 14 bases between. CDR3 length: 14 amino acids. Germline loops: CDR1 SGHVS, CDR2 FNYEAQ. CDR3 nucleotides: TGTGCCAGCAGCCAAGACGCTGGAAGTCAGCCCCAGCATTTT. This gives the protein CASSQDAGSQPQHF. The full variable domain, its missing parts supplied by reference TRBV7-6 and TRBJ1-5, is GAGVSQSPRYKVTKRGQDVALRCDPISGHVSLYWYRQALGQGPEFLTYFNYEAQQDKSGLPNDRFSAERPEGSISTLTIQRTEQRDSAMYRCASSQDAGSQPQHFGDGTRLSIL.

This clonotype appeared many times. The rearrangement links TRBV10-3 to TRBJ2-7; possibly TRBD2 for D (7 bases). The ends were cut back, 0 bases at V and 4 bases at J, with 10 bases in the middle. Looked up from germline, CDR1 is ENHRY and CDR2 is SYGVKD. The CDR3 consists of 14 residues. The CDR3 sequence is CAISESGGDYEQYF. CDR3 nucleotides: TGTGCCATCAGTGAGTCAGGGGGGGATTACGAGCAGTACTTC.